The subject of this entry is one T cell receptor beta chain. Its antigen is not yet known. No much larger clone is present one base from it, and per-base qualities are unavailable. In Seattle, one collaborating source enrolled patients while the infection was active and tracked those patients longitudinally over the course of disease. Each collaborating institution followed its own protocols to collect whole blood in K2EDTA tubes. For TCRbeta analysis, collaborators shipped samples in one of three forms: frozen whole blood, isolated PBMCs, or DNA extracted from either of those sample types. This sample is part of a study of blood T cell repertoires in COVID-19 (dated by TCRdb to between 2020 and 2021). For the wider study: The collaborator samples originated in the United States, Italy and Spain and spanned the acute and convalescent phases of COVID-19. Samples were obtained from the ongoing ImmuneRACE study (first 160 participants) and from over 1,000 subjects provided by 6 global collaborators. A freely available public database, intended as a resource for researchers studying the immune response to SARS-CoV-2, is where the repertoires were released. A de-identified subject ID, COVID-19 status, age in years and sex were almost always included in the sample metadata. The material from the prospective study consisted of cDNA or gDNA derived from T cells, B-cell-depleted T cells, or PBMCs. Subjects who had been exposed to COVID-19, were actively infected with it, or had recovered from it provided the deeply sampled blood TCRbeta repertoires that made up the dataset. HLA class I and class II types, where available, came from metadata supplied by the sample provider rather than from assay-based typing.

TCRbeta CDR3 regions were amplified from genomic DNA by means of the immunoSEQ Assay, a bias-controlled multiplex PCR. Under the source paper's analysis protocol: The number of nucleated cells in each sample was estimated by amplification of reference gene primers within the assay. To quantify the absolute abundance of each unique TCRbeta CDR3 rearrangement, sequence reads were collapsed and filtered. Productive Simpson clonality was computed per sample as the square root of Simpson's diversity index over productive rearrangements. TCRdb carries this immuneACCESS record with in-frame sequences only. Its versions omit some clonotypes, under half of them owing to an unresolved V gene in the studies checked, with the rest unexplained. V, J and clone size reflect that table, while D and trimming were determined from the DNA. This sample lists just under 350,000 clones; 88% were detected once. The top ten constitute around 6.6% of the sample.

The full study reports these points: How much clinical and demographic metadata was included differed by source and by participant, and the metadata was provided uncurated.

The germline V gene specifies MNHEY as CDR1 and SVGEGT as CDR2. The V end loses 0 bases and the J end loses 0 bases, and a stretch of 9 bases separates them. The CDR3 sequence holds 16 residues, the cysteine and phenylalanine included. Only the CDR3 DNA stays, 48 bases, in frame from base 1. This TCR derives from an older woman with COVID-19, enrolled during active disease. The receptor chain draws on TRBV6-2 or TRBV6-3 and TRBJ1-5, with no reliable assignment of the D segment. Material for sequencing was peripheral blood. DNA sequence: TGTGCCAGCAGTTACTCTGGAGGTCGTAGCAATCAGCCCCAGCATTTT. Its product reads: CASSYSGGRSNQPQHF.